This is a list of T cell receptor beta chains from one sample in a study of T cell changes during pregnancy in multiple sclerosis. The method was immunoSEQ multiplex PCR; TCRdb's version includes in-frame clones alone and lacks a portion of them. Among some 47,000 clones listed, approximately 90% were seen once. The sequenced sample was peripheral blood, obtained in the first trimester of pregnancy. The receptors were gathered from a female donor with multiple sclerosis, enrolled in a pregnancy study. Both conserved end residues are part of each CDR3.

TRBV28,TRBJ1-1,CASSSPPVRTEAFF
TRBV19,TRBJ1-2,CASSIAPRGARGYTF
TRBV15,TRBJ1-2,CATSRDWKGVYGYTF
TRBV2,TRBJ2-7,CASGTYYEQYF
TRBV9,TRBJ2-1,CASSSGGPYNEQFF
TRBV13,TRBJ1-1,CASSQGGMNTEAFF
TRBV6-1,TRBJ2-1,CASSEASRRYNEQFF
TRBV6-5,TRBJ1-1,CASQEMNTEAFF
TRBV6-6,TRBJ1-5,CASSRTGTNQPQHF
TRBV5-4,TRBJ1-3,CASSLAQGAFSGNTIYF
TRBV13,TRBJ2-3,CASSRQGGADTQYF
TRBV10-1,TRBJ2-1,CASSERLRGYNEQFF
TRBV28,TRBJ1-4,CASSLPGQGQEKLFF
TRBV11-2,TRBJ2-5,CASSRAGRQETQYF
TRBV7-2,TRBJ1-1,CASSGGGWTMNTEAFF
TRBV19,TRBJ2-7,CASSISGIGEQYF
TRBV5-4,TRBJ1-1,CASSPRGGVMNTEAFF
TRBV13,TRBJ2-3,CASSLAAGRGRTDTQYF
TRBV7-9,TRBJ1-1,CASSRGTRGAFF
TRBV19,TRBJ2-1,CASSGQGSSYNEQFF
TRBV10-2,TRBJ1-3,CASSEHRRLAWNTIYF
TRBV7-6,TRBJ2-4,CASSLAGPGDIQYF
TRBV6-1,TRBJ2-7,CASSEMIGDLYEQYF
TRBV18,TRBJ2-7,CASSVRDTYEQYF
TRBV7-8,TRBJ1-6,CASSAERNSPLHF
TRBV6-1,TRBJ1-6,CASSQAQGGSPLHF
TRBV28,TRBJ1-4,CASSLLRTRNEKLFF
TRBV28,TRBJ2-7,CASSWGQGDYEQYF
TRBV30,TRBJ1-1,CAWSDFEEYAEAFF
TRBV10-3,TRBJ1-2,CAISELGQGPSNYGYTF
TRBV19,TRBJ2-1,CATTSDSYSYNEQFF
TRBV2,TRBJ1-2,CATVREGSYGYTF
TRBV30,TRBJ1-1,CAWTGQMNTEAFF
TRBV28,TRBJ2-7,CASSFYILERTYEQYF
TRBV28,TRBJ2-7,CASSPSSRDSYEQYF
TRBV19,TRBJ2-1,CASKQGAVHNEQFF
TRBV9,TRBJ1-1,CASSVAWQVNTEAFF
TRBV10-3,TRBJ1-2,CAISGVNYGYTF
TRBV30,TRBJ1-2,CAWSVQVNYGYTF
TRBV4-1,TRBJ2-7,CASSLTGGPAYEQYF
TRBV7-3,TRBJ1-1,CASSLFVDTEAFF
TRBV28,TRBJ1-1,CASTPPRVNTEAFF